Below, 22 T cell receptor beta chains from the same sample are listed, as sequenced in a study of post-analysis software for immune sequencing data. For these receptors, no antigen is known. General study results and limits: A handful of TRBV segments appeared more often in patients than in controls, and TRBV5-6, TRBV5-1 and TRBV20-1 were among these.

TCR beta libraries were prepared from cDNA with unique molecular identifiers. TCRdb itself ran the PCR reads through MiXCR, one entry per CDR3 protein. Of about 260,000 distinct CDR3 sequences listed, 35% to 40% are singletons. The sequencing input was blood. These receptors all come from a girl between 5 and 17 years old with multiple sclerosis.

This rearrangement joins TRBV4-1 to TRBJ2-7; D might be TRBD2 (6 bases). The CDR3 is made up of 15 amino acids. Trimming pared 1 base from V and 0 bases from J, leaving 10 bases between. Germline V gives CDR1 MGHRA, CDR2 YSYEKL. CDR3 amino acids: CASSQGRDSSYEQYF. The CDR3 nucleotides read TGCGCCAGCAGCCAAGGGCGGGACTCCTCCTACGAGCAGTACTTC.

The sample holds many counts of this clonotype. V gene TRBV6-6 combines with J gene TRBJ1-1; no firm D call. From germline, CDR1 is MNHNY and CDR2 SVGAGI (reference sequence). The CDR3 spans 11 residues. The germline V and J ends were trimmed by 6 bases and 3 bases, with 5 bases remaining between them. The CDR3 bases are TGTGCCAGCAGCCGATACACTGAAGCTTTCTTT. The encoded protein is CASSRYTEAFF.

This chain connects TRBV7-9 to TRBJ2-1, with unresolved D. The V gene's germline CDR1 is SEHNR and CDR2 FQNEAQ (reference sequence). The CDR3 loop spans 14 amino acids. The ends were cut back, 4 bases at V and 4 bases at J, with 11 bases in the middle. CDR3 in DNA: TGTGCCAGCAGCTGGGGTTCAGGATACAATGAGCAGTTCTTC. This sequence encodes CASSWGSGYNEQFF.

This clonotype was detected once. A much larger clonotype is one base distant, so this may be a read error. This chain connects TRBV7-9 to TRBJ2-1; TRBD1 or TRBD2 may be the D gene (5 bases each). The V gene's germline CDR1 is SEHNR and CDR2 FQNEAQ (reference sequence). This CDR3 contains 15 residues. DNA for the CDR3: TGTACCAGCAGCTTAGCGTTCGGGGCCGGGGATGAGCAGTTCTTC. Amino acids: CTSSLAFGAGDEQFF. Full variable domain (missing parts from reference TRBV7-9 and TRBJ2-1): DTGVSQNPRHKITKRGQNVTFRCDPISEHNRLYWYRQTLGQGPEFLTYFQNEAQLEKSRLLSDRFSAERPKGSFSTLEIQRTEQGDSAMYLCTSSLAFGAGDEQFFGPGTRLTVL.

The chain is built from TRBV18 and TRBJ1-1; perhaps TRBD1 as D (6 bases). The CDR3 length is 15 residues. V shed 0 bases and J shed 5 bases, with 13 bases lying between them. From germline, CDR1 is KGHSH and CDR2 LQKENI. DNA for the CDR3: TGTGCCAGCTCACCACCGTCAGGGGAGGGTACTGAAGCTTTCTTT. It yields the protein CASSPPSGEGTEAFF.

On this clonotype: This may stem from a read error, because a much larger clone lies one nucleotide away. V is TRBV20-1 and J is TRBJ2-1; D is undetermined. The DNA end is a closer match to TRBJ2-7, so the J assignment may be wrong. CDR1 is DFQATT and CDR2 is SNEGSKA in the germline V gene (reference sequence). This CDR3 is 16 amino acids long. CDR3 sequence (DNA): TGCAGTGCTAGAGATCGTGGCAGGAGCTCCTACAATGAGCAGTACTTC. It is translated as CSARDRGRSSYNEQYF.

In regard to this clonotype: This sequence may be a read error, since a much larger clone differs from it by one base. The DNA of the CDR3 is TGCAGTGCTAGAGTAGGGGAAAATGAGCAGTTCTTC. This translates into CSARVGENEQFF. This chain links TRBV20-1 with TRBJ2-1, with D maybe TRBD1 (5 bases). Germline assignment: CDR1 DFQATT and CDR2 SNEGSKA (reference sequence). The CDR3 loop spans 12 amino acids. The V end was cut by 1 base, the J end by 7 bases, with 8 bases between.

This clonotype has ten or more counts. V and J are TRBV7-8 and TRBJ2-3; D is perhaps TRBD1 (6 bases). Deletions cut 5 bases from V and 5 bases from J, with 11 bases between. CDR3 length: 13 amino acids. In germline, CDR1 is SGHVS, CDR2 FQNEAQ. The CDR3 sequence is CASSQLGGDTQYF. The CDR3 DNA reads as TGTGCCAGCAGCCAATTAGGGGGAGATACGCAGTATTTT.

J is TRBJ2-1 and V is TRBV5-1; D call uncertain. The J call is uncertain, as TRBJ2-7 better fits the DNA end. The CDR3 has 13 amino acids. Germline CDR1 and CDR2: SGHRS and YFSETQ. The CDR3: CASSPSVTYEQYF. In DNA, the CDR3 is TGCGCCAGCAGCCCAAGTGTGACCTACGAGCAGTACTTC.

This clonotype has at least ten counts. The chain recombines TRBV30 with TRBJ2-1, with 14 bases that match TRBD2. Germline V gives CDR1 GTSNPN, CDR2 SVGIG (reference sequence). The length of the CDR3 is 15 residues. Unmatched junction bases numbered 8, after V lost 5 bases and J lost 8 bases. This CDR3 reads CAWGTGTSGRDEQFF. Written as DNA, the CDR3 is TGTGCCTGGGGGACCGGGACTAGCGGGAGAGATGAGCAGTTCTTC.

This clonotype was detected many times. This chain connects TRBV5-1 to TRBJ2-5; tentatively, D is TRBD2 (5 bases). CDR1 is SGHRS, CDR2 YFSETQ, per germline. CDR3 size: 13 residues. V gave up 2 bases and J gave up 5 bases, with 10 bases separating them. CDR3 residues: CASSFKGLETQYF. CDR3 sequence (DNA): TGCGCCAGCAGCTTCAAAGGACTGGAGACCCAGTACTTC. Variable domain in full (rest from reference TRBV5-1 and TRBJ2-5): KAGVTQTPRYLIKTRGQQVTLSCSPISGHRSVSWYQQTPGQGLQFLFEYFSETQRNKGNFPGRFSGRQFSNSRSEMNVSTLELGDSALYLCASSFKGLETQYFGPGTRLLVL.

The chain has TRBV5-1 and TRBJ2-1; 9 bases fit TRBD1. With V trimmed by 4 bases and J by 7 bases, 12 bases remained unmatched. The CDR3 covers 16 residues. Germline V gene lookup returns CDR1 SGHRS and CDR2 YFSETQ. CDR3: CASSPRGTGTKNEQFF. DNA of the CDR3: TGCGCCAGCAGCCCGAGGGGGACAGGGACGAAGAATGAGCAGTTCTTC.

This clonotype came up a few times. The gene calls are TRBV6-5 and TRBJ2-1; tentatively, D is TRBD2 (5 bases). Germline V lookup: CDR1 MNHEY, CDR2 SVGAGI. Trimming removed 5 bases from V and 0 bases from J, with 17 bases in between. This CDR3 has 17 amino acids. This CDR3 is CASSTRPGVSSYNEQFF. CDR3 coding DNA: TGTGCCAGCAGTACCCGACCCGGGGTGAGCTCCTACAATGAGCAGTTCTTC.

This clonotype was seen at least ten times. This sequence joins TRBV10-1 and TRBJ2-7, with unresolved D. Germline V gene data show CDR1 as WNHNN and CDR2 as SYGVQD (reference sequence). Trimming took 7 bases from V and 4 from J, leaving 17 bases between them. CDR3 length: 14 residues. CDR3 bases: TGCGCCAGCATCCAGGACCCTTGGGGATACGAGCAGTACTTC. Translation: CASIQDPWGYEQYF.

As to this clonotype: Sequence at one end of the junction differs from germline and may be a read error. The chain links TRBV20-1 to TRBJ2-3; D is perhaps TRBD1 (5 bases). This CDR3 is built from 17 residues. Germline V gene lookup returns CDR1 DFQATT and CDR2 SNEGSKA (reference sequence). CDR3 coding DNA: TGCAGTGCCCCCGGAGAGTCAGGGTTCTCATGCACAGATATGCAGTATTTT. Its translation: CSAPGESGFSCTDMQYF.

This clonotype has only a few counts. A much larger clone sits a single nucleotide away, making a read error possible. This sequence joins TRBV7-9 and TRBJ2-7; D is perhaps TRBD1 (6 bases). There are 15 residues in the CDR3. V was clipped by 4 bases and J by 7 bases, with 20 bases between them. The germline CDR1 and CDR2 sequences are SEHNR and FQNEAQ (reference sequence). CDR3: CASSSDLLRDNEQYF. The DNA of the CDR3 is TGTGCCAGCAGCTCAGACCTACTAAGGGACAATGAGCAGTACTTC.

This clonotype was recorded many times. The V gene is TRBV5-5, the J gene TRBJ2-5; no clear D. Germline values: CDR1 SGHKS, CDR2 YYEKEE (reference sequence). This CDR3 region has 12 residues. Trimming removed 6 bases from V and 6 bases from J, with 12 bases in between. CDR3 sequence reads: CASTVRDKTQYF. CDR3 coding DNA: TGTGCCAGCACTGTAAGGGATAAGACCCAGTACTTC. The whole variable domain, remainder taken from reference TRBV5-5 and TRBJ2-5, is DAGVTQSPTHLIKTRGQQVTLRCSPISGHKSVSWYQQVLGQGPQFIFQYYEKEERGRGNFPDRFSARQFPNYSSELNVNALLLGDSALYLCASTVRDKTQYFGPGTRLLVL.

This clonotype was counted between two and nine times. The CDR3 nucleotides read TGCGCCAGCAGCCCCTCGGGACAGGCATCTGGAAACACCATATATTTT. Translation gives CASSPSGQASGNTIYF. The rearrangement uses TRBV4-1 and TRBJ1-3; 8 bases match TRBD1. Germline trimming cut 4 bases from V and 1 base from J; bases unmatched to any gene: 6. Germline V lookup: CDR1 MGHRA, CDR2 YSYEKL. This CDR3 has 16 residues.

DNA of the CDR3: TGTGCCAGCAGGGCGGCACCCACAGATACGCAGTATTTT. Its protein is CASRAAPTDTQYF. The V and J genes are TRBV2 and TRBJ2-3; D ambiguous. The CDR3 totals 13 residues. Deletions cut 6 bases from V and 2 bases from J, with 9 bases between. The germline CDR1 and CDR2 sequences are SNHLY and FYNNEI.

Ten or more counts support this clonotype. J is TRBJ2-1 and V is TRBV3-1, with D possibly called TRBD1 or TRBD2 (5 bases each). Germline V gives CDR1 LGHDT, CDR2 YNNKEL (reference sequence). V lost 6 bases and J lost 10, with 19 bases in between. CDR3 length: 14 amino acids. The CDR3 DNA reads TGTGCCAGCAGTCCCCGGGACGCGTCTCCGGAGCAGTTCTTC. Translated: CASSPRDASPEQFF.

As regards this clonotype: A junction boundary mismatches the germline segment, possibly from a read error. This rearrangement joins TRBV9 to TRBJ2-5, with D possibly TRBD1 on 5 matching bases. There are 16 residues in the CDR3. Germline CDR1 and CDR2: SGDLS and YYNGEE. CDR3 bases: TGTGCCAGCAGCGTAGGGGCCTCGGTTGGACAAGAGACCCGGTACTTC. Its translation: CASSVGASVGQETRYF.

The chain has TRBV20-1 and TRBJ2-3; the match to TRBD1 covers 11 bases. This CDR3 contains 15 residues. J lost 4 bases, V lost 8 bases, and 11 bases had no gene match. The germline V gene encodes CDR1 DFQATT and CDR2 SNEGSKA (reference sequence). This CDR3 reads CSTAPGTGGSDTQYF. CDR3 DNA sequence: TGCAGTACCGCCCCCGGGACAGGGGGATCAGATACGCAGTATTTT.